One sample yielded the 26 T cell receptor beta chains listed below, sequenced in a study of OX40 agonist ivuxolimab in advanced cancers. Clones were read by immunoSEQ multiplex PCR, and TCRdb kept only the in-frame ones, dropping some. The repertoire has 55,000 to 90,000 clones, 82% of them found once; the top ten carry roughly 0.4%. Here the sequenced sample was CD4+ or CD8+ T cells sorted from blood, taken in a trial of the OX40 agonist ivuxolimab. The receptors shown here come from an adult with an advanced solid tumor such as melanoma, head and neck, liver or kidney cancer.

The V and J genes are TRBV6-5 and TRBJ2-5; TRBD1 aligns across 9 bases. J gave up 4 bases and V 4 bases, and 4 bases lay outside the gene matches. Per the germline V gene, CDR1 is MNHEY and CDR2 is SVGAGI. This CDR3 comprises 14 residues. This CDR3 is CASSWDREVETQYF. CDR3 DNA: TGTGCCAGCAGTTGGGACAGGGAGGTAGAGACCCAGTACTTC.

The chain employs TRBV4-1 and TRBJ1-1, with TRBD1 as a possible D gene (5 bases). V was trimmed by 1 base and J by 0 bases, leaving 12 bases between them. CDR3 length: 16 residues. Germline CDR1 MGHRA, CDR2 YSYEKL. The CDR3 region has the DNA TGCGCCAGCAGCCAAGTCCAGGGCCCAATGAACACTGAAGCTTTCTTT. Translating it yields CASSQVQGPMNTEAFF.

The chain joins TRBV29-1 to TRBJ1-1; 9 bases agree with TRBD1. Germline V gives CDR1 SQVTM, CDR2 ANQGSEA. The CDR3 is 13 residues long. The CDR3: CSGQGDEDTEAFF. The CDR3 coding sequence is TGCTCGGGACAGGGAGATGAAGACACTGAAGCTTTCTTT. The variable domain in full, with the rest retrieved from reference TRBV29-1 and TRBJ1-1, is SAVISQKPSRDICQRGTSLTIQCQVDSQVTMMFWYRQQPGQSLTLIATANQGSEATYESGFVIDKFPISRPNLTFSTLTVSNMSPEDSSIYLCSGQGDEDTEAFFGQGTRLTVV.

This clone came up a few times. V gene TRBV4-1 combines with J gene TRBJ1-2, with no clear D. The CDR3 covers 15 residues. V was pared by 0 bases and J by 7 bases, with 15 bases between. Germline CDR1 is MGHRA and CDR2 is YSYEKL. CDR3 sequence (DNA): TGCGCCAGCAGCCAAGATGAGTGGGGTGGTGGTGGCTACACCTTC. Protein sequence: CASSQDEWGGGGYTF.

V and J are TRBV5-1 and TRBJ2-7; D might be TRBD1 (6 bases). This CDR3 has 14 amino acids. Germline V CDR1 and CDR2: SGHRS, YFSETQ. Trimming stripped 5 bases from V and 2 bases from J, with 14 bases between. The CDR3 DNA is TGCGCCAGCAGTTCCGGGACAAACACCTACGAGCAGTACGTC. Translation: CASSSGTNTYEQYV.

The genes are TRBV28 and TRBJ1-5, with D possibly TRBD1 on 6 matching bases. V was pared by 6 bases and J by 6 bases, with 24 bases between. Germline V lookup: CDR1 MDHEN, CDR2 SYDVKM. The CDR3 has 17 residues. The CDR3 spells CASSPRLRQVGGQPQHF. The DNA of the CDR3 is TGTGCCAGCAGCCCACGGCTAAGACAGGTGGGCGGTCAGCCCCAGCATTTT.

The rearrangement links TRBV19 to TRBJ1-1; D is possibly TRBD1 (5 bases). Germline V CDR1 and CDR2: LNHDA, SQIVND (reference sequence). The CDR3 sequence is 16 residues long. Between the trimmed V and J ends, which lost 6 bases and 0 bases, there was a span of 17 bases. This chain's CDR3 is CASSDPHTGMNTEAFF. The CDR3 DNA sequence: TGTGCCAGTAGCGATCCCCACACAGGAATGAACACTGAAGCTTTCTTT.

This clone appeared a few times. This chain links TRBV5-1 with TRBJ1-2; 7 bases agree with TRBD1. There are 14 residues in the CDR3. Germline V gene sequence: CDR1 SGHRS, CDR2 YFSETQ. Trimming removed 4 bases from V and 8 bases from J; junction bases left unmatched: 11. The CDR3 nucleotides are TGCGCCAGCAGCAGGACAGGCCCAGAGGAAGGCTACACCTTC. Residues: CASSRTGPEEGYTF. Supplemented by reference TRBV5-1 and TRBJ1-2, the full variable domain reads KAGVTQTPRYLIKTRGQQVTLSCSPISGHRSVSWYQQTPGQGLQFLFEYFSETQRNKGNFPGRFSGRQFSNSRSEMNVSTLELGDSALYLCASSRTGPEEGYTFGSGTRLTVV.

Here the CDR3 reads CASTDRLGNQPQHF. The CDR3 DNA reads as TGTGCCAGCACGGACAGGCTTGGGAATCAGCCCCAGCATTTT. The chain carries TRBV6-1 and TRBJ1-5, with TRBD1 identical over 7 bases. V was clipped by 7 bases and J by 4 bases; unmatched bases: 7. Germline V gene lookup returns CDR1 MNHNS and CDR2 SASEGT. The CDR3 loop spans 14 amino acids.

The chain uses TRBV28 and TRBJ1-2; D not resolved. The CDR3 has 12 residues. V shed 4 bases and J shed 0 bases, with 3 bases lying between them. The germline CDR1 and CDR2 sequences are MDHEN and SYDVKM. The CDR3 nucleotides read TGTGCCAGCAGTTCCTCTAACTATGGCTACACCTTC. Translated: CASSSSNYGYTF.

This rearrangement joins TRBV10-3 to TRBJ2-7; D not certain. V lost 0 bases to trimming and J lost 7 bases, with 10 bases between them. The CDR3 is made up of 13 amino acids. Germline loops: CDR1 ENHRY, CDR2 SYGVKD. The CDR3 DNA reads TGTGCCATCAGTGAGTCGCCGGGTAGGGAGCAGTACGTC. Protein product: CAISESPGREQYV.

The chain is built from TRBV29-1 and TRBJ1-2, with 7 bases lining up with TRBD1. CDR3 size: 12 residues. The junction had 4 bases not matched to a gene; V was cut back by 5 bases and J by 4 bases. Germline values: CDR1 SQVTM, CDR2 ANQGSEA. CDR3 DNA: TGCAGCGTTCAGGGACAGACCTATGGCTACACCTTC. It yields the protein CSVQGQTYGYTF.

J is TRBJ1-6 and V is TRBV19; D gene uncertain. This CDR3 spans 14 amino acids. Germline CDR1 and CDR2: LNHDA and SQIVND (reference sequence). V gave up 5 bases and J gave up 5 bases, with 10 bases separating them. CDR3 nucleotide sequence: TGTGCCAGTAGTGGCGGAAGGGATAATTCACCCCTCCACTTT. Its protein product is CASSGGRDNSPLHF.

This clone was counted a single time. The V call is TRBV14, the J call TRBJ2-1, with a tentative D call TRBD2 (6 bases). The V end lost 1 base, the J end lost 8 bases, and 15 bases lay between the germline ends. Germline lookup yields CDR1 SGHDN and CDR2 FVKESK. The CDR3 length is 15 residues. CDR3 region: CASSQGLLWGDEQFF. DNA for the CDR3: TGTGCCAGCAGCCAAGGACTCCTCTGGGGGGATGAGCAGTTCTTC.

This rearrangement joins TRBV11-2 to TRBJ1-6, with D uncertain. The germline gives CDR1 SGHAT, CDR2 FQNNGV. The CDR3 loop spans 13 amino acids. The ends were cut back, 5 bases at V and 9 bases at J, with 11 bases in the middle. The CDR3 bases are TGTGCCAGCAGCCCCAGGATAGGTTCACCCCTCCACTTT. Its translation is CASSPRIGSPLHF.

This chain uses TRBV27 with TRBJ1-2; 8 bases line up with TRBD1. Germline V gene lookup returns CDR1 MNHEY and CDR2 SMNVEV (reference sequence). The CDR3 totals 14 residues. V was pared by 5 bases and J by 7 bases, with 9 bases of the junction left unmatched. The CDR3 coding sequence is TGTGCCAGCAGTCCCCGACAGGGGCCTATTGGCTACACCTTC. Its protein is CASSPRQGPIGYTF.

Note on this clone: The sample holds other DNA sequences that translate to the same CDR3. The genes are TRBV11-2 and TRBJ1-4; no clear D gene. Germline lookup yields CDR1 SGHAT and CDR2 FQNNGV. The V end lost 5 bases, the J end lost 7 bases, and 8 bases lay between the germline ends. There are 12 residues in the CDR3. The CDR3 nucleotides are TGTGCCAGCAGCCTTTCGTTTGAAAAACTGTTTTTT. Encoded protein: CASSLSFEKLFF.

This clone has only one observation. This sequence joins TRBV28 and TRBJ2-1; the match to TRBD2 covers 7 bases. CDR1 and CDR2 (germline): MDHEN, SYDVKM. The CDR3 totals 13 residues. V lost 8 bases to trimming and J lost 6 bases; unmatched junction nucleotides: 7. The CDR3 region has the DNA TGTGCCAGCCATTATTCGGGGGGCAATGAGCAGTTCTTC. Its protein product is CASHYSGGNEQFF.

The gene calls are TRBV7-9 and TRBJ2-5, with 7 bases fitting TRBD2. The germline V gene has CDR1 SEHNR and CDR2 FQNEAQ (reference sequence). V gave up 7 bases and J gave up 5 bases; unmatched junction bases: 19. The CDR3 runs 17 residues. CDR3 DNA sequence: TGTGCCAGCATCCTTGACGGTGTCGCTGGCGGGGGTGAGACCCAGTACTTC. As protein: CASILDGVAGGGETQYF.

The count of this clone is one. CDR3: CSASHSYEQYF. The CDR3 nucleotides are TGCAGTGCTTCGCATTCCTACGAGCAGTACTTC. V usage is TRBV20-1 and J usage is TRBJ2-7; D not certain. The V gene lost 5 bases and the J gene lost 1 base, with 6 bases spanning the gap. The CDR3 has 11 residues. CDR1 and CDR2 from the germline V gene are DFQATT and SNEGSKA (reference sequence).

Here the CDR3 reads CASSLEAGDIFEQYF. The CDR3 coding sequence is TGTGCCAGCAGCTTAGAGGCAGGGGACATCTTCGAGCAGTACTTC. The chain is built from TRBV7-2 and TRBJ2-7; the D gene is possibly TRBD1 (6 bases). The CDR3 contains 15 residues. Germline CDR1 is SGHTA and CDR2 is FQGNSA. V was shortened by 1 base and J by 6 bases, with 16 bases between the two germline ends.

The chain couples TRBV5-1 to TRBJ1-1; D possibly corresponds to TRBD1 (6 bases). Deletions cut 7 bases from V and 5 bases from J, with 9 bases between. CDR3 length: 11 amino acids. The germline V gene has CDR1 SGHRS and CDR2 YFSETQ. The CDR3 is CASSQGTEAFF. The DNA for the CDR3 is TGCGCCAGCTCTCAGGGGACTGAAGCTTTCTTT.

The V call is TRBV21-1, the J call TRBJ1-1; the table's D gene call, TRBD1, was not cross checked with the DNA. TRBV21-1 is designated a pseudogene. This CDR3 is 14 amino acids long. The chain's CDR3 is CASSKVRGKAEAFF. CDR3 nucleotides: TGTGCCAGCAGCAAAGTCAGGGGCAAGGCTGAAGCTTTCTTT.

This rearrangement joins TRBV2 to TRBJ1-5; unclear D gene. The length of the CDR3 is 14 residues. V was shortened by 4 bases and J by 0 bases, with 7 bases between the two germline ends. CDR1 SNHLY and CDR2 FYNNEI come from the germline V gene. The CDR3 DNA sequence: TGTGCCAGCAGTGTGGAGGGTAGCAATCAGCCCCAGCATTTT. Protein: CASSVEGSNQPQHF. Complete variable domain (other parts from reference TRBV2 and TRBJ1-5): EPEVTQTPSHQVTQMGQEVILRCVPISNHLYFYWYRQILGQKVEFLVSFYNNEISEKSEIFDDQFSVERPDGSNFTLKIRSTKLEDSAMYFCASSVEGSNQPQHFGDGTRLSIL.

In nucleotides, the CDR3 is TGTGCCAGCAGCTCCCCCGGGACAGGGAAGGTCACTGAAGCTTTCTTT. Translation: CASSSPGTGKVTEAFF. V is TRBV7-9 and J is TRBJ1-1; 9 bases are shared with TRBD1. The CDR3 consists of 16 residues. The J segment lost 4 bases and the V segment lost 4 bases, leaving 10 bases of the junction unmatched. Germline V CDR1 and CDR2: SEHNR, FQNEAQ (reference sequence).

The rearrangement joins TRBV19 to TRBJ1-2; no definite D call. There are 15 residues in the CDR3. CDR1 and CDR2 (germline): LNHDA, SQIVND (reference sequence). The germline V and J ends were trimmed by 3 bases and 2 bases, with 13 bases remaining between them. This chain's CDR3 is CASSIGETMNYGYTF. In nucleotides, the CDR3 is TGTGCCAGTAGTATTGGCGAGACTATGAACTATGGCTACACCTTC.